Detailed here is one TCR beta chain. The data originate from a study of blood T cell repertoires in COVID-19. Overall study: Acute and convalescent COVID-19 samples came from the United States, Italy and Spain.

Trimming cost V 1 base and J 3 bases, with 7 bases left between them. In germline, CDR1 is MNHEY, CDR2 SVGEGT. The CDR3 is 13 residues long. Seattle's enrolled individuals joined amid active infection and were then monitored longitudinally. Only in-frame clones appear in the TCRdb table, and some are missing; sequencing was by immunoSEQ multiplex PCR. Of roughly 200,000 clones in the sample, 85% are singletons; the top ten hold roughly 18%. This TCR was sampled from a person between 65 and 79 years old with COVID-19, enrolled during active disease. V and J are TRBV6-2 or TRBV6-3 and TRBJ2-7; no clear D. Source material: peripheral blood. The CDR3 DNA is TGTGCCAGCAGTTACTTTTCCCACTACGAGCAGTACTTC. Protein sequence: CASSYFSHYEQYF.